This TCR beta chain derives from a study of blood T cells in healthy people across ages. The table lists this clonotype with a count of one. Then a second PCR, running about 7 to 11 cycles, was carried out with a sample-barcoded 5' primer and a J-beta primer mix. TCRdb processed the 5' RACE reads anew with MiXCR; each CDR3 protein has one entry. The data hold approximately 850,000 distinct CDR3 sequences, with approximately 44% observed a single time. Sample: blood. The TCR originated in a man in his sixties in good health.

The CDR3 protein is CASSVGRSSTWHGYTF. The DNA for the CDR3 is TGTGCCAGCAGCGTAGGTCGGTCCTCCACGTGGCATGGCTACACCTTC. The chain has TRBV9 and TRBJ1-2; D unresolved. The germline CDR1 and CDR2 sequences are SGDLS and YYNGEE. The CDR3 spans 16 residues. The ends were cut back, 0 bases at V and 6 bases at J, with 18 bases in the middle.